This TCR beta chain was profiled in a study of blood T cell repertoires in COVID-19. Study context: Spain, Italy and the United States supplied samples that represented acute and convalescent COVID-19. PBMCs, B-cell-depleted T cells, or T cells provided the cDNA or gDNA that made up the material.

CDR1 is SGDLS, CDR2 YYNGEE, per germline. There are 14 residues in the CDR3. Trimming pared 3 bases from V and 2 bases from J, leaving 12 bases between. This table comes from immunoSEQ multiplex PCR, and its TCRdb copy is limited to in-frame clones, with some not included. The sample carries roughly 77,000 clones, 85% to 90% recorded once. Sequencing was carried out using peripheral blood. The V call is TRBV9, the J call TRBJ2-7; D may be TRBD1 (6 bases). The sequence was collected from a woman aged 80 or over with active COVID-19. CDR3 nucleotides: TGTGCCAGCAGCGCCGACACAGGGCCCTACGAGCAGTACTTC. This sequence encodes CASSADTGPYEQYF.